The 22 T cell receptor beta chains in this list originate from one sample, sequenced in a study of shared clonotypes between healthy human individuals. Some clones are missing from TCRdb's copy, which holds only in-frame ones; the method was immunoSEQ multiplex PCR. This table holds approximately 500,000 clones, about 95% found once. Sequenced material: naive CD4+ T cells sorted from blood. The subset was: CD45RA+ positively selected. The receptors shown here come from a woman in her twenties or thirties in good health.

The V call is TRBV7-2, the J call TRBJ2-2; D gene ambiguous. This CDR3 contains 14 residues. CDR1 SGHTA and CDR2 FQGNSA come from the germline V gene. Trimming stripped 2 bases from V and 1 base from J, with 5 bases between. The CDR3: CASSLLQNTGELFF. For the CDR3, the DNA is TGTGCCAGCAGCTTACTACAGAACACCGGGGAGCTGTTTTTT.

This chain connects TRBV6-1 to TRBJ2-1, with no clear D. Trimming left V 8 bases short and J 5 bases short, with 7 bases between. The CDR3 totals 11 residues. Germline V CDR1 and CDR2: MNHNS, SASEGT. In DNA, the CDR3 is TGTGCCAGCGGTCCCAACAATGAGCAGTTCTTC. This codes for CASGPNNEQFF.

V usage is TRBV10-2 and J usage is TRBJ1-1; D is uncertain. The CDR3 extends over 16 amino acids. In germline, CDR1 is WSHSY, CDR2 SAAADI. V lost 4 bases, J lost 4 bases, and 19 bases lay in between. CDR3 DNA: TGCGCCAGCAGTGGTTCGGCAGTACGAGTGGGCACTGAAGCTTTCTTT. Amino acid sequence: CASSGSAVRVGTEAFF.

The rearrangement joins TRBV5-6 to TRBJ2-5; D possibly corresponds to TRBD2 (6 bases). The CDR3 length is 16 residues. Trimming left V 2 bases short and J 4 bases short, with 18 bases between. Germline V gives CDR1 SGHDT, CDR2 YYEEEE. Here the CDR3 reads CASSFGPGEGPETQYF. The CDR3 coding sequence is TGTGCCAGCAGCTTTGGTCCGGGAGAGGGCCCAGAGACCCAGTACTTC. The full variable domain, completed using reference TRBV5-6 and TRBJ2-5, is DAGVTQSPTHLIKTRGQQVTLRCSPKSGHDTVSWYQQALGQGPQFIFQYYEEEERQRGNFPDRFSGHQFPNYSSELNVNALLLGDSALYLCASSFGPGEGPETQYFGPGTRLLVL.

This rearrangement joins TRBV5-1 to TRBJ2-5; 8 bases map to TRBD2. The J call is in doubt because the DNA end fits TRBJ2-7 better. Germline CDR1 SGHRS, CDR2 YFSETQ. This CDR3 is built from 15 residues. The DNA of the CDR3 is TGCGCCAGCAGCTTGGGGGTCAGCGGGAGCTACGAGCAGTACTTC. Residues: CASSLGVSGSYEQYF.

The V call is TRBV5-1, the J call TRBJ2-7, with TRBD1 as a possible D gene (6 bases). In germline, CDR1 is SGHRS, CDR2 YFSETQ. Between the trimmed V and J ends, which lost 7 bases and 4 bases, there was a span of 12 bases. The CDR3 totals 12 residues. DNA for the CDR3: TGCGCCAGCGGGGGCCGGTCATACGAGCAGTACTTC. Its translation is CASGGRSYEQYF.

The chain uses TRBV5-4 and TRBJ1-6; no reliable D call. Per the germline V gene, CDR1 is SGHNT and CDR2 is YYREEE (reference sequence). V was clipped by 0 bases and J by 3 bases, with 7 bases between them. The CDR3 has 15 residues. The CDR3 region has the DNA TGTGCCAGCAGCTTGGAAGGGCACTATAATTCACCCCTCCACTTT. Translated, it gives CASSLEGHYNSPLHF.

This chain joins TRBV5-5 and TRBJ2-7, with D possibly matching TRBD1 (6 bases). CDR3 length: 14 residues. CDR1 SGHKS and CDR2 YYEKEE come from the germline V gene (reference sequence). V was pared by 2 bases and J by 1 base, with 10 bases between. The DNA for the CDR3 is TGTGCCAGCAGCTTAGAGGACAGTTCCTACGAGCAGTACTTC. Translation: CASSLEDSSYEQYF.

The rearrangement uses TRBV6-1 and TRBJ1-2, with D tentatively TRBD1 (5 bases). The V end was cut by 8 bases, the J end by 3 bases, with 13 bases between. Germline values: CDR1 MNHNS, CDR2 SASEGT. The CDR3 has 13 amino acids. CDR3 bases: TGTGCCAGCCGGCCGGGGGTGGACTATGGCTACACCTTC. It yields the protein CASRPGVDYGYTF.

The chain uses TRBV7-3 and TRBJ2-7, with 9 positions matching TRBD1. The trim removed 10 bases at V and 4 bases at J, leaving 5 bases unmatched. Germline lookup yields CDR1 SGHTA and CDR2 FQGTGA. This CDR3 is 12 amino acids long. CDR3 nucleotides: TGTGCCACCGGGACAGGGTCGTACGAGCAGTACTTC. This translates into CATGTGSYEQYF.

The chain employs TRBV18 and TRBJ1-4, with a weak D call TRBD1 (6 bases). The CDR3 has 15 residues. V dropped 1 base and J dropped 8 bases, with 14 bases sitting between them. The germline gives CDR1 KGHSH, CDR2 LQKENI. The CDR3 bases are TGTGCCAGCTCACCACAAAAGGGGGGGAACGAAAAACTGTTTTTT. Residues: CASSPQKGGNEKLFF. Together with reference TRBV18 and TRBJ1-4, the CDR3 gives the full variable domain: NAGVMQNPRHLVRRRGQEARLRCSPMKGHSHVYWYRQLPEEGLKFMVYLQKENIIDESGMPKERFSAEFPKEGPSILRIQQVVRGDSAAYFCASSPQKGGNEKLFFGSGTQLSVL.

This clone was observed a single time. The V and J genes are TRBV7-2 and TRBJ2-7, with 7 bases aligning to TRBD1. There are 15 residues in the CDR3. Germline V gives CDR1 SGHTA, CDR2 FQGNSA. J lost 2 bases, V lost 1 base, and 5 bases had no gene match. In nucleotides, the CDR3 is TGTGCCAGCAGCTTAGGATGGGACAGCCCCTACGAGCAGTACTTC. It specifies CASSLGWDSPYEQYF.

This chain joins TRBV6-5 and TRBJ2-7, with D perhaps matching TRBD1 or TRBD2 (5 bases each). Per germline, CDR1 MNHEY and CDR2 SVGAGI. There are 14 residues in the CDR3. V shed 5 bases and J shed 2 bases, with 13 bases lying between them. This CDR3 reads CASSRDRPAYEQYF. The CDR3 nucleotides are TGTGCCAGCAGTCGGGACCGACCAGCCTACGAGCAGTACTTC.

The gene calls are TRBV18 and TRBJ1-1; no clear D gene. The germline V gene has CDR1 KGHSH and CDR2 LQKENI. V gave up 3 bases and J gave up 1 base, with 9 bases separating them. The CDR3 has 14 residues. CDR3 nucleotides: TGTGCCAGCTCACCCCCGGGGTGGAACACTGAAGCTTTCTTT. Encoded protein: CASSPPGWNTEAFF.

The rearrangement links TRBV6-5 to TRBJ2-6, with D hard to call. V lost 7 bases and J lost 0, with 10 bases in between. The CDR3 spans 15 residues. The germline gives CDR1 MNHEY, CDR2 SVGAGI. The CDR3 loop is CASTQGYSGANVLTF. CDR3 nucleotides: TGTGCCAGCACCCAAGGGTACTCTGGGGCCAACGTCCTGACTTTC.

The V and J genes are TRBV11-3 and TRBJ2-5; D is undetermined. The CDR3 extends over 12 amino acids. Trimming pared 5 bases from V and 7 bases from J, leaving 11 bases between. Looked up from germline, CDR1 is SGHNT and CDR2 is YENEEA. The CDR3 is CASSPYRGTQYF. The DNA for the CDR3 is TGTGCCAGCAGCCCATACCGAGGGACCCAGTACTTC.

The chain is built from TRBV7-8 and TRBJ2-3; the D gene could be TRBD1 or TRBD2 (6 bases each). CDR3 length: 15 residues. V dropped 0 bases and J dropped 5 bases, with 12 bases sitting between them. The germline CDR1 and CDR2 sequences are SGHVS and FQNEAQ. CDR3 protein: CASSLAVRGGDTQYF. The CDR3 region has the DNA TGTGCCAGCAGCTTAGCGGTCAGGGGAGGAGATACGCAGTATTTT.

A word on this clone: At the DNA level, this CDR3 is encoded by other sequences in the same sample as well. V gene TRBV6-6 combines with J gene TRBJ2-5; 12 bases line up with TRBD2. Trimming removed 6 bases from V and 5 bases from J; junction bases left unmatched: 7. Germline loops: CDR1 MNHNY, CDR2 SVGAGI (reference sequence). The CDR3 has 15 residues. The CDR3 region has the DNA TGTGCCAGCAGCCCTGGACTAGCGGGGACGGAGACCCAGTACTTC. This encodes CASSPGLAGTETQYF.

The chain joins TRBV9 to TRBJ2-3, with 12 positions matching TRBD2. Germline trimming cut 4 bases from V and 2 bases from J; bases unmatched to any gene: 5. The germline V gene has CDR1 SGDLS and CDR2 YYNGEE. The CDR3 consists of 16 residues. The CDR3 nucleotides are TGTGCCAGCAGCTCAGGACTAGCGGGGATCACAGATACGCAGTATTTT. Translation: CASSSGLAGITDTQYF.

V gene TRBV9 combines with J gene TRBJ2-1, with 9 bases identical to TRBD2. This CDR3 contains 15 residues. Germline CDR1 reads SGDLS; CDR2 reads YYNGEE. With 3 bases clipped from V and 6 bases from J, the junction kept 7 bases outside the gene matches. In DNA, the CDR3 is TGTGCCAGCAGCGCAGCGGGAGGAGACTTCAATGAGCAGTTCTTC. It codes for CASSAAGGDFNEQFF.

The rearrangement joins TRBV5-6 to TRBJ2-5; D may be TRBD1 (6 bases). Germline loops: CDR1 SGHDT, CDR2 YYEEEE. CDR3 length: 13 amino acids. The ends were cut back, 1 base at V and 4 bases at J, with 8 bases in the middle. The CDR3 coding sequence is TGTGCCAGCAGCTTGCTGGACAGAGAGACCCAGTACTTC. This sequence encodes CASSLLDRETQYF.

This rearrangement joins TRBV18 to TRBJ2-7; tentatively, D is TRBD1 (7 bases). This CDR3 is built from 13 residues. The germline V gene encodes CDR1 KGHSH and CDR2 LQKENI. Between the trimmed V and J ends, which lost 4 bases and 5 bases, there was a span of 12 bases. The CDR3, as DNA: TGTGCCAGCTCACGAGGGGGCGGGGACGAGCAGTACTTC. Protein product: CASSRGGGDEQYF.